Below, 28 T cell receptor beta chains from the same sample are listed, as sequenced in a study of shared clonotypes between healthy human individuals. Generated by immunoSEQ multiplex PCR, the TCRdb table keeps only in-frame clones and is missing some. The profile shows 2 million to 3 million clones, 80% to 95% of them singletons. Sequencing was performed on naive CD4+ T cells from PBMCs. Subset indicated: CD45RA+ positively selected. Source of these receptors: a young man in good health. Some clones in this sample may be carry-over from other donors' samples.

V and J are TRBV10-2 and TRBJ1-2; 7 nucleotides align to TRBD1. CDR1 is WSHSY and CDR2 is SAAADI in the germline V gene. This CDR3 is built from 14 residues. V shed 6 bases and J 7 bases; nucleotides not matched to a gene: 11. This CDR3 is CASSDTGQFIGYTF. In nucleotides, the CDR3 is TGCGCCAGCAGCGATACGGGACAGTTCATTGGCTACACCTTC.

The chain recombines TRBV5-1 with TRBJ2-1; 7 nucleotides align to TRBD2. CDR1 SGHRS and CDR2 YFSETQ come from the germline V gene. The junction had 8 bases not matched to a gene; V was cut back by 0 bases and J by 8 bases. The CDR3 consists of 15 residues. The CDR3 sequence is CASSLEAGVWDEQFF. The CDR3 DNA reads as TGCGCCAGCAGCTTGGAGGCGGGAGTGTGGGATGAGCAGTTCTTC. The variable domain in full, with the rest retrieved from reference TRBV5-1 and TRBJ2-1, is KAGVTQTPRYLIKTRGQQVTLSCSPISGHRSVSWYQQTPGQGLQFLFEYFSETQRNKGNFPGRFSGRQFSNSRSEMNVSTLELGDSALYLCASSLEAGVWDEQFFGPGTRLTVL.

The V call is TRBV5-1, the J call TRBJ2-1, with 8 nucleotides matching TRBD1. CDR3 length: 15 residues. J lost 4 bases, V lost 6 bases, and 9 bases had no gene match. Germline CDR1 is SGHRS and CDR2 is YFSETQ. The CDR3 sequence: CASTKAGQAYNEQFF. CDR3 DNA: TGCGCCAGCACCAAGGCGGGACAGGCGTACAATGAGCAGTTCTTC.

The chain uses TRBV18 and TRBJ1-3; D is unresolved. The V and J ends lost 6 bases and 9 bases respectively, with 12 bases between them. Germline CDR1 and CDR2: KGHSH and LQKENI. CDR3 size: 12 residues. The CDR3 region has the DNA TGTGCCAGCTCCCCGGGCGGGAGCACCATATATTTT. Protein sequence: CASSPGGSTIYF.

The chain employs TRBV4-2 and TRBJ2-1; 14 nucleotides align to TRBD2. This CDR3 has 15 residues. J lost 9 bases, V lost 6 bases, and 7 bases had no gene match. Germline-derived CDR1 and CDR2 are LGHNA and YNFKEQ. CDR3 sequence: CASRFGTSGSGEQFF. In DNA, the CDR3 is TGTGCCAGCAGGTTCGGGACTAGCGGGAGTGGTGAGCAGTTCTTC.

The chain combines TRBV27 with TRBJ2-4, with unresolved D. The CDR3 is 17 residues long. Per germline, CDR1 MNHEY and CDR2 SMNVEV (reference sequence). Trimming removed 5 bases from V and 12 bases from J, with 29 bases in between. The CDR3 loop reads CASSLSTPPRNLGHQYF. The DNA of the CDR3 is TGTGCCAGCAGTCTCTCTACGCCTCCCAGGAATTTGGGTCATCAGTACTTC.

The CDR3, as DNA: TGTGCCATCAGAATAGCAGGTGATCAGCCCCAGCATTTT. This gives the protein CAIRIAGDQPQHF. This chain uses TRBV10-3 with TRBJ1-5; D remains ambiguous. Germline V lookup: CDR1 ENHRY, CDR2 SYGVKD. V shed 6 bases and J shed 5 bases, with 11 bases lying between them. The CDR3 is 13 residues long.

The chain is built from TRBV11-2 and TRBJ1-3; D perhaps matches TRBD1 (5 bases). This CDR3 is 15 amino acids long. V was cut by 7 bases and J by 9 bases, with 22 bases left in between. Germline V gives CDR1 SGHAT, CDR2 FQNNGV. CDR3 DNA: TGTGCCAGCACCCTCGACTGGGGCGCTGGGTCCACCATATATTTT. Its translation is CASTLDWGAGSTIYF.

This chain joins TRBV7-9 and TRBJ1-2; 9 positions agree with TRBD1. The CDR3 sequence is 15 residues long. CDR1 is SEHNR, CDR2 FQNEAQ, per germline (reference sequence). Trimming removed 3 bases from V and 7 bases from J; junction bases left unmatched: 9. The CDR3 loop reads CASSLWDRVSVGYTF. Here the CDR3 DNA reads TGTGCCAGCAGCTTGTGGGACAGGGTTTCGGTTGGCTACACCTTC. The full variable domain, completed using reference TRBV7-9 and TRBJ1-2, is DTGVSQNPRHKITKRGQNVTFRCDPISEHNRLYWYRQTLGQGPEFLTYFQNEAQLEKSRLLSDRFSAERPKGSFSTLEIQRTEQGDSAMYLCASSLWDRVSVGYTFGSGTRLTVV.

This clone came up once. This CDR3 is CASSQSGASNYEQYF. CDR3 sequence (DNA): TGTGCCAGCAGCCAGTCCGGGGCTAGCAACTACGAGCAGTACTTC. The rearrangement joins TRBV4-2 to TRBJ2-7, with D perhaps TRBD1 or TRBD2 (5 bases each). The CDR3 length is 15 residues. Trimming left V 3 bases short and J 3 bases short, with 15 bases between. Germline V CDR1 and CDR2: LGHNA, YNFKEQ.

CDR3 in amino acids: CASSYSGGRDNEQFF. In DNA form, the CDR3 reads TGTGCCAGCAGTTACTCGGGCGGGAGAGACAATGAGCAGTTCTTC. The rearrangement links TRBV6-5 to TRBJ2-1, with 7 bases that match TRBD2. The CDR3 is made up of 15 amino acids. Trimming took 0 bases from V and 5 from J; bases not matched to a gene: 4. CDR1 MNHEY and CDR2 SVGAGI come from the germline V gene.

The rearrangement uses TRBV9 and TRBJ2-1; D is perhaps TRBD2 (6 bases). The CDR3 is 13 residues long. CDR1 is SGDLS and CDR2 is YYNGEE in the germline V gene. The V gene lost 5 bases and the J gene lost 4 bases, with 10 bases spanning the gap. CDR3 in DNA: TGTGCCAGCAGTGGGGGGTGGTACAATGAGCAGTTCTTC. Amino acid sequence: CASSGGWYNEQFF.

Here the CDR3 reads CAWRPFGLSYEQYF. The CDR3 DNA is TGTGCCTGGAGGCCATTTGGGCTCTCCTACGAGCAGTACTTC. This chain joins TRBV30 and TRBJ2-7, with unresolved D. The V end was cut by 3 bases, the J end by 0 bases, with 12 bases between. The germline V gene encodes CDR1 GTSNPN and CDR2 SVGIG (reference sequence). The CDR3 is 14 amino acids.

V and J are TRBV5-6 and TRBJ2-7; the D call may be TRBD1 or TRBD2 (5 bases each). V was pared by 5 bases and J by 3 bases, with 15 bases between. Looked up from germline, CDR1 is SGHDT and CDR2 is YYEEEE. This CDR3 is 14 amino acids long. The CDR3 here is CASRRWDGSYEQYF. DNA for the CDR3: TGTGCCAGCAGGCGCTGGGACGGCAGCTACGAGCAGTACTTC.

This clone was picked up one time. The same CDR3 can be traced to other DNA sequences in this sample. The chain employs TRBV28 and TRBJ1-2; D is unresolved. Trimming shortened V by 1 base and J by 4 bases, and 4 bases separated the two germline ends. The CDR3 is 12 residues long. Germline V gene sequence: CDR1 MDHEN, CDR2 SYDVKM. Here the CDR3 reads CASSLSRYGYTF. The CDR3 nucleotides are TGTGCCAGCAGTTTATCCCGCTATGGCTACACCTTC.

The chain couples TRBV7-3 to TRBJ2-5; the match to TRBD2 covers 7 bases. CDR1 is SGHTA, CDR2 FQGTGA, per germline. After removal of 5 bases from V and 7 bases from J, the junction contained 10 bases not matched to a gene. The CDR3 loop spans 14 amino acids. DNA of the CDR3: TGTGCCAGCAGCCCCGGGGAGGGTTCCCCGACCCAGTACTTC. It specifies CASSPGEGSPTQYF.

This chain uses TRBV4-1 with TRBJ2-2, with TRBD2 identical over 10 bases. V was clipped by 6 bases and J by 1 base; unmatched bases: 14. The germline V gene encodes CDR1 MGHRA and CDR2 YSYEKL. CDR3 length: 19 residues. In DNA, the CDR3 is TGCGCCAGCAGGCCCGGGGTCGGGCAGCGGGAGGGGAACACCGGGGAGCTGTTTTTT. Its translation: CASRPGVGQREGNTGELFF.

V and J are TRBV12-5 and TRBJ2-1; 8 positions agree with TRBD2. The germline V gene has CDR1 LGHNT and CDR2 FRNRAP. The CDR3 has 17 residues. The J segment lost 0 bases and the V segment lost 4 bases, leaving 8 bases of the junction unmatched. The CDR3 nucleotides are TGTGCTAGTGGTTCACCCACTAGCGGAGACTCCTACAATGAGCAGTTCTTC. It specifies CASGSPTSGDSYNEQFF.

The chain couples TRBV7-9 to TRBJ1-1; D unresolved. V dropped 1 base and J dropped 3 bases, with 3 bases sitting between them. The CDR3 is 12 amino acids. Germline assignment: CDR1 SEHNR and CDR2 FQNEAQ (reference sequence). The CDR3 nucleotides are TGTGCCAGCAGCTTAGACTACACTGAAGCTTTCTTT. Its protein product is CASSLDYTEAFF.

About this clone: Distinct nucleotide sequences in the sample also encode this CDR3. The J gene is TRBJ2-1, the V gene TRBV18, with TRBD2 as a possible D gene (5 bases). The V end lost 2 bases, the J end lost 0 bases, and 8 bases lay between the germline ends. The CDR3 length is 15 residues. Germline V gene lookup returns CDR1 KGHSH and CDR2 LQKENI. CDR3 loop: CASSPGLSSYNEQFF. CDR3 in DNA: TGTGCCAGCTCACCAGGACTCAGCTCCTACAATGAGCAGTTCTTC.

This rearrangement joins TRBV4-1 to TRBJ2-4; TRBD1 is a possible D gene (5 bases). V was pared by 1 base and J by 8 bases, with 24 bases between. The CDR3 sequence is 18 residues long. The V gene's germline CDR1 is MGHRA and CDR2 YSYEKL. CDR3 residues: CASSQGPSSRVGRDIQYF. The CDR3 region has the DNA TGCGCCAGCAGCCAAGGACCTTCATCCAGGGTAGGTCGGGACATTCAGTACTTC.

The V and J genes are TRBV7-9 and TRBJ1-4; D perhaps matches TRBD1 (5 bases). With 7 bases removed from V and 6 bases from J, the gap between germline ends came to 24 bases. The CDR3 extends over 17 amino acids. CDR1 is SEHNR, CDR2 FQNEAQ, per germline (reference sequence). CDR3 bases: TGTGCCAGCACCTCTGGGGTGGCGGGGCTCTATGATGAAAAACTGTTTTTT. It encodes CASTSGVAGLYDEKLFF.

This chain uses TRBV5-1 with TRBJ2-7; 9 nucleotides agree with TRBD2. Germline V CDR1 and CDR2: SGHRS, YFSETQ. Trimming cost V 4 bases and J 6 bases; bases outside gene matches: 11. CDR3 length: 15 residues. This chain's CDR3 is CASSPLAGDPSEQYF. CDR3 nucleotides: TGCGCCAGCAGCCCTTTAGCGGGAGACCCCTCCGAGCAGTACTTC.

The chain uses TRBV18 and TRBJ2-2, with 14 bases lining up with TRBD2. CDR1 KGHSH and CDR2 LQKENI come from the germline V gene. The junction had 3 bases not matched to a gene; V was cut back by 5 bases and J by 4 bases. CDR3 length: 16 amino acids. The CDR3 protein is CASSSGLAGATGELFF. DNA of the CDR3: TGTGCCAGCTCATCGGGACTAGCGGGGGCCACCGGGGAGCTGTTTTTT.

This chain connects TRBV7-2 to TRBJ1-5; D uncertain. The CDR3 length is 14 residues. Trimming shortened V by 5 bases and J by 4 bases, and 12 bases separated the two germline ends. Germline CDR1 SGHTA, CDR2 FQGNSA. The CDR3 DNA reads as TGTGCCAGCAGCCGAAATGGACCGAATCAGCCCCAGCATTTT. It encodes CASSRNGPNQPQHF. Based on the CDR3 plus reference TRBV7-2 and TRBJ1-5, the full variable domain is GAGVSQSPSNKVTEKGKDVELRCDPISGHTALYWYRQSLGQGLEFLIYFQGNSAPDKSGLPSDRFSAERTGGSVSTLTIQRTQQEDSAVYLCASSRNGPNQPQHFGDGTRLSIL.

This clone has only one observation. The chain couples TRBV5-1 to TRBJ1-1, with TRBD1 matching over 7 bases. Germline CDR1 and CDR2: SGHRS and YFSETQ. The CDR3 covers 13 residues. V trimming: 5 bases; J trimming: 6 bases; junction bases outside the gene matches: 7. The CDR3 here is CASRPTGVAEAFF. CDR3 bases: TGCGCCAGCAGACCCACAGGGGTCGCTGAAGCTTTCTTT.

This clone came up once. The chain employs TRBV6-5 and TRBJ1-2; 8 nucleotides agree with TRBD1. The germline gives CDR1 MNHEY, CDR2 SVGAGI. V dropped 8 bases and J dropped 13; count of bases not matched to a gene: 9. The CDR3 has 11 residues. The CDR3 loop is CASRGRDRFTF. The CDR3, as DNA: TGTGCCAGCCGCGGGAGGGACAGGTTCACCTTC.

This clone came up once. The chain has TRBV5-1 and TRBJ1-4; no clear D gene. CDR3 length: 13 residues. Trimming removed 0 bases from V and 4 bases from J, with 4 bases in between. From germline, CDR1 is SGHRS and CDR2 YFSETQ. The CDR3 DNA sequence: TGCGCCAGCAGCTTGGCCCATAATGAAAAACTGTTTTTT. Translation gives CASSLAHNEKLFF.